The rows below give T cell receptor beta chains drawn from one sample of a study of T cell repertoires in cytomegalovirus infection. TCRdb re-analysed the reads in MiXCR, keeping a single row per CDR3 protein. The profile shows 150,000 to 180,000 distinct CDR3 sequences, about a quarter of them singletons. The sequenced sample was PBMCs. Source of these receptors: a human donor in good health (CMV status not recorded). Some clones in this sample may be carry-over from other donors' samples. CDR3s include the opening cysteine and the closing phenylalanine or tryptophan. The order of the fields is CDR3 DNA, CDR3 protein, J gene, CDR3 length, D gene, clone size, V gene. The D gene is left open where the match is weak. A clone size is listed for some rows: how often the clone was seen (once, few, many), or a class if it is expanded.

DNA: TGTGCCAGCTCTTTAGTTCCCAGGGGATGGGGGACTGAAGCTTTCTTT; CDR3: CASSLVPRGWGTEAFF; J: TRBJ1-1; length: 16; D: .; size: many; V: TRBV28
DNA: TGTGCCAGCAGACGGACAGGGTCCTCAGAGACCCAGTACTTC; CDR3: CASRRTGSSETQYF; J: TRBJ2-5; length: 14; D: TRBD1; size: few; V: TRBV6-5
DNA: TGTGCCAGCAGCTTGGGACAGGTCGTTTCACCCCTCCACTTT; CDR3: CASSLGQVVSPLHF; J: TRBJ1-6; length: 14; D: TRBD1; size: few; V: TRBV7-8
DNA: TGTGCCAGTAGTACAGCCGAGACTTTCACAGATACGCAGTATTTT; CDR3: CASSTAETFTDTQYF; J: TRBJ2-3; length: 15; D: .; size: many; V: TRBV19
DNA: TGTGCCAGCAGCTTGGGGGATGGTGAAGCTTTCTTT; CDR3: CASSLGDGEAFF; J: TRBJ1-1; length: 12; D: .; size: many; V: TRBV7-9
DNA: TGTGCCAGCAGCCAGTTCAGCGGGAAAGATGAGCAGTTCTTC; CDR3: CASSQFSGKDEQFF; J: TRBJ2-1; length: 14; D: TRBD2; size: many; V: TRBV7-6
DNA: TGTGCCAGCAGCTTAGAACCGGACAGGTACAATGAGCAGTTCTTC; CDR3: CASSLEPDRYNEQFF; J: TRBJ2-1; length: 15; D: TRBD1; size: many; V: TRBV7-2
DNA: TGTGCCAGTAGTATTCAGGATTCGGGGGAGCTGTTTTTT; CDR3: CASSIQDSGELFF; J: TRBJ2-2; length: 13; D: .; size: .; V: TRBV19
DNA: TGTGCCAGCAGCTTAGGGACAGGGGGACACGAGCAGTACTTC; CDR3: CASSLGTGGHEQYF; J: TRBJ2-7; length: 14; D: TRBD1; size: few; V: TRBV5-4
DNA: TGTGCCAGCAACAACCCTATGAACACTGAAGCTTTCTTT; CDR3: CASNNPMNTEAFF; J: TRBJ1-1; length: 13; D: .; size: few; V: TRBV28
DNA: TGTGCCAGCCGCAGAACGCAGGGATCGCTTGAAAAACTGTTTTTT; CDR3: CASRRTQGSLEKLFF; J: TRBJ1-4; length: 15; D: .; size: .; V: TRBV28
DNA: TGTGCCAGCACCCTCAAGTCAGGGGCTGGCACTGAAGCTTTCTTT; CDR3: CASTLKSGAGTEAFF; J: TRBJ1-1; length: 15; D: .; size: few; V: TRBV12-3/TRBV12-4
DNA: TGCGCCAGCAGTCAATCTCTAAGACAGGACCCCTTACTCCACATTCAGTACTTC; CDR3: CASSQSLRQDPLLHIQYF; J: TRBJ2-4; length: 18; D: .; size: few; V: TRBV23-1
DNA: TGTGCCAGCTCACCCACAAATGAAAAACTGTTTTTT; CDR3: CASSPTNEKLFF; J: TRBJ1-4; length: 12; D: .; size: .; V: TRBV18
DNA: TGTGCCAGCAGCCTTAACCCTGGGGCCAACGTCCTGACTTTC; CDR3: CASSLNPGANVLTF; J: TRBJ2-6; length: 14; D: .; size: many; V: TRBV7-2
DNA: TGTGCCTGGAGTGAACTGAACGAGCAGTACTTC; CDR3: CAWSELNEQYF; J: TRBJ2-7; length: 11; D: .; size: .; V: TRBV30
DNA: TGTGCCAGCAGTGAGTACGGGGAGGAGCAGTACTTC; CDR3: CASSEYGEEQYF; J: TRBJ2-7; length: 12; D: .; size: .; V: TRBV6-1
DNA: TGTGCCAGTAGTTCCGAATCTGGGGCCAACGTCCTGACTTTC; CDR3: CASSSESGANVLTF; J: TRBJ2-6; length: 14; D: .; size: .; V: TRBV19
DNA: TGTGCCAGCAGCTGGTCTAGCGGGAGGACCGATGAGCAGTTCTTC; CDR3: CASSWSSGRTDEQFF; J: TRBJ2-1; length: 15; D: TRBD2; size: many; V: TRBV7-8
DNA: TGCAGCGTTGTGTTGTGGACAGGGGGCAACGAGCAGTACTTC; CDR3: CSVVLWTGGNEQYF; J: TRBJ2-7; length: 14; D: TRBD1; size: few; V: TRBV29-1
DNA: TGTGCCAGCAGTTTTTCGGGGAAACTCTACGAGCAGTACTTC; CDR3: CASSFSGKLYEQYF; J: TRBJ2-7; length: 14; D: .; size: .; V: TRBV28
DNA: TGTGCCAGCAGTTTAGCGGGACAGGGAAACTATGAGCAGTTCTTC; CDR3: CASSLAGQGNYEQFF; J: TRBJ2-1; length: 15; D: TRBD1; size: .; V: TRBV28
DNA: TGTGCCAGCAGCTTAGGGTCAGGGAGGGGCTACACCTTC; CDR3: CASSLGSGRGYTF; J: TRBJ1-2; length: 13; D: .; size: many; V: TRBV7-8
DNA: TGTGCCAGCAGTTTCCCTGGGGGGATTCAGTACTTC; CDR3: CASSFPGGIQYF; J: TRBJ2-4; length: 12; D: .; size: .; V: TRBV12-3/TRBV12-4
DNA: TGTGCCAGCAGCCCCTTAGCGGGAGTGCGACAAGAGACCCAGTACTTC; CDR3: CASSPLAGVRQETQYF; J: TRBJ2-5; length: 16; D: TRBD2; size: .; V: TRBV11-2
DNA: TGTGCCAGCAGCGACCGTACTACAGGGGGCACTGAAGCTTTCTTT; CDR3: CASSDRTTGGTEAFF; J: TRBJ1-1; length: 15; D: TRBD1; size: many; V: TRBV7-3
DNA: TGTGCCAGCAGCTTAGGGGAAAACTATGGCTACACCTTC; CDR3: CASSLGENYGYTF; J: TRBJ1-2; length: 13; D: .; size: .; V: TRBV7-2
DNA: TGTGCCAGCAGCTTAGATGGGGGGCGCGGAGATACGCAGTATTTT; CDR3: CASSLDGGRGDTQYF; J: TRBJ2-3; length: 15; D: .; size: .; V: TRBV7-2
DNA: TGTGCCAGCAGCTATATGGGTAGGGTAGGGACTGAAGCTTTCTTT; CDR3: CASSYMGRVGTEAFF; J: TRBJ1-1; length: 15; D: .; size: .; V: TRBV5-6
DNA: TGTGCCAGCAGCTTAGCTGTGGGACAGGCCGACGTTGAGCAGTTCTTC; CDR3: CASSLAVGQADVEQFF; J: TRBJ2-1; length: 16; D: TRBD1; size: .; V: TRBV7-9
DNA: TGCGCCAGCAGGAACCGGGATGGCTACACCTTC; CDR3: CASRNRDGYTF; J: TRBJ1-2; length: 11; D: .; size: .; V: TRBV5-1
DNA: TGTGCCAGCAGGGCCGCAGGGGGTGGTAATCAGCCCCAGCATTTT; CDR3: CASRAAGGGNQPQHF; J: TRBJ1-5; length: 15; D: TRBD1; size: .; V: TRBV6-6
DNA: TGTGCCAGCAGTTATATTAGCGGGGGGTCAGATACGCAGTATTTT; CDR3: CASSYISGGSDTQYF; J: TRBJ2-3; length: 15; D: TRBD2; size: many; V: TRBV6-6
DNA: TGTGCCAGCAGTTACTGGGCCGGGGAGCTGTTTTTT; CDR3: CASSYWAGELFF; J: TRBJ2-2; length: 12; D: .; size: many; V: TRBV6-5
DNA: TGTGCCAGCAGAACAGATAACTATGGCTACACCTTC; CDR3: CASRTDNYGYTF; J: TRBJ1-2; length: 12; D: .; size: .; V: TRBV28
DNA: TGTGCCAGCAGCACAGGGGTCGCGAACACCGGGGAGCTGTTTTTT; CDR3: CASSTGVANTGELFF; J: TRBJ2-2; length: 15; D: TRBD1; size: many; V: TRBV7-6
DNA: TGTGCCAGCAGCTTAGTGGCGGGGCCGAGCTCTGGGGCCAACGTCCTGACTTTC; CDR3: CASSLVAGPSSGANVLTF; J: TRBJ2-6; length: 18; D: .; size: .; V: TRBV7-2
DNA: TGTGCCAGCAGTTTGGGACAGGGTAGTAATGAGCAGTTCTTC; CDR3: CASSLGQGSNEQFF; J: TRBJ2-1; length: 14; D: TRBD1; size: many; V: TRBV12-3/TRBV12-4
DNA: TGTGCCAGCAGCCTTGGGACTTACGGCGAGCAGTTCTTC; CDR3: CASSLGTYGEQFF; J: TRBJ2-1; length: 13; D: .; size: few; V: TRBV7-3
DNA: TGTGCCAGCAGACAGGGGGCGCAAACTGAAGCTTTCTTT; CDR3: CASRQGAQTEAFF; J: TRBJ1-1; length: 13; D: TRBD1; size: few; V: TRBV7-9
DNA: TGTGCCAGCAGCGTTACAGGGAGCACCGGGGAGCTGTTTTTT; CDR3: CASSVTGSTGELFF; J: TRBJ2-2; length: 14; D: .; size: .; V: TRBV7-2
DNA: TGTGCCAGCTCGGGGGGCCGCTCCTACGAGCAGTACTTC; CDR3: CASSGGRSYEQYF; J: TRBJ2-7; length: 13; D: .; size: few; V: TRBV12-3/TRBV12-4
DNA: TGTGCCAGCTATAACCCGGCAGGGGCGGGCGGGGAGCTGTTTTTT; CDR3: CASYNPAGAGGELFF; J: TRBJ2-2; length: 15; D: .; size: few; V: TRBV28
DNA: TGCAGCGTGCGGACAGGGGGTGACACCGGGGAGCTGTTTTTT; CDR3: CSVRTGGDTGELFF; J: TRBJ2-2; length: 14; D: TRBD1; size: .; V: TRBV29-1
DNA: TGTGCCAGCAGTGAAGCCCAGGGGGGTCGGTACAATGAGCAGTTCTTC; CDR3: CASSEAQGGRYNEQFF; J: TRBJ2-1; length: 16; D: .; size: .; V: TRBV6-1
DNA: TGTGCCAGCTCGGTCGCTAGCTCATACGAGCAGTACTTC; CDR3: CASSVASSYEQYF; J: TRBJ2-7; length: 13; D: .; size: .; V: TRBV27
DNA: TGTGCCAGCAGCCCTGTGTACAGGACCCGTGGCTACACCTTC; CDR3: CASSPVYRTRGYTF; J: TRBJ1-2; length: 14; D: .; size: many; V: TRBV11-2
DNA: TGTGCCAGCAGAGTCCGGACAGGAAACACTGAAGCTTTCTTT; CDR3: CASRVRTGNTEAFF; J: TRBJ1-1; length: 14; D: TRBD1; size: .; V: TRBV28
DNA: TGTGCCAGCAGCTATGGACCGAACACTGAAGCTTTCTTT; CDR3: CASSYGPNTEAFF; J: TRBJ1-1; length: 13; D: .; size: many; V: TRBV7-9
DNA: TGCAGTGCTACCATCCTCAATGAGCAGTTCTTC; CDR3: CSATILNEQFF; J: TRBJ2-1; length: 11; D: .; size: .; V: TRBV20-1
DNA: TGCGCCAGCAGCCAAGGGTATCTACGTGCAGGGAACTCTGGAAACACCATATATTTT; CDR3: CASSQGYLRAGNSGNTIYF; J: TRBJ1-3; length: 19; D: .; size: .; V: TRBV4-1
DNA: TGTGCCAGCAGTTCTCCGAGCCCTAGGGCTTTCTTT; CDR3: CASSSPSPRAFF; J: TRBJ1-1; length: 12; D: .; size: many; V: TRBV28
DNA: TGTGCCAGCAGCTTCCTCGGGGGGCCCTACGAGCAGTACTTC; CDR3: CASSFLGGPYEQYF; J: TRBJ2-7; length: 14; D: .; size: few; V: TRBV6-1
DNA: TGTGCCAGCAGCCGGGACAGGGTTCTTATCGGCTACACCTTC; CDR3: CASSRDRVLIGYTF; J: TRBJ1-2; length: 14; D: TRBD1; size: .; V: TRBV28
DNA: TGTGCCAGCAGTTTAGGGCGGCGCGACTCCTACAATGAGCAGTTCTTC; CDR3: CASSLGRRDSYNEQFF; J: TRBJ2-1; length: 16; D: .; size: few; V: TRBV27